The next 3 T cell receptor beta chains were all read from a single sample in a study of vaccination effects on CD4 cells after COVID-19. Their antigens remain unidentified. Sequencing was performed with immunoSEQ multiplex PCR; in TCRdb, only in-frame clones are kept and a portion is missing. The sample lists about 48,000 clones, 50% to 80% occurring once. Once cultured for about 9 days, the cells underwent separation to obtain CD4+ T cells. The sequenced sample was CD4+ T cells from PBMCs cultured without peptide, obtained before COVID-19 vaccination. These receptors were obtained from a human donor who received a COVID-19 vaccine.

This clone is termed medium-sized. CDR3 nucleotide sequence: TGCAGTTCGGGGGACTACACCTTC. This codes for CSSGDYTF. The V gene is TRBV20-1, the J gene TRBJ1-2, with D tentatively TRBD1 (5 bases). Trimming cost V 8 bases and J 10 bases, with 8 bases left between them. Germline V gene data show CDR1 as DFQATT and CDR2 as SNEGSKA (reference sequence). The CDR3 runs 8 residues.

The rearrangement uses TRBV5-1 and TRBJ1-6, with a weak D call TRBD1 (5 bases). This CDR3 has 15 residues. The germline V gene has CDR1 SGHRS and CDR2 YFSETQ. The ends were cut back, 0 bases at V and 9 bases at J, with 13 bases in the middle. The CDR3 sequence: CASSLDDSGSSPLHF. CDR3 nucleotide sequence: TGCGCCAGCAGCTTGGATGACAGTGGGAGTTCACCCCTCCACTTT.

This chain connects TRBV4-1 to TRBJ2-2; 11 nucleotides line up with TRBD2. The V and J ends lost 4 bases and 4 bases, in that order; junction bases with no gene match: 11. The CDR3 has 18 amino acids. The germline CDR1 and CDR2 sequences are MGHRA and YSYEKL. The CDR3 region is CASSPKVAGGLSTGELFF. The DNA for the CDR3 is TGCGCCAGCAGCCCTAAGGTAGCGGGGGGGCTAAGCACCGGGGAGCTGTTTTTT.